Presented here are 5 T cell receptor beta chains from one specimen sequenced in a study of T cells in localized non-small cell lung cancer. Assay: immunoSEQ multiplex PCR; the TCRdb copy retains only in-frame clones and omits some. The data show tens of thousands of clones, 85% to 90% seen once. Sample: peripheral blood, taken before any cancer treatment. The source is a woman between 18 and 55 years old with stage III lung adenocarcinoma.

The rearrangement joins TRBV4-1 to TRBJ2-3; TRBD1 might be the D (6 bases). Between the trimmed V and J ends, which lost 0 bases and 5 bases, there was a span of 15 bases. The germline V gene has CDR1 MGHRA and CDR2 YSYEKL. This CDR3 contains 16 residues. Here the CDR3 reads CASSQDSGALRDTQYF. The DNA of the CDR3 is TGCGCCAGCAGCCAAGATTCAGGGGCCTTGAGAGATACGCAGTATTTT.

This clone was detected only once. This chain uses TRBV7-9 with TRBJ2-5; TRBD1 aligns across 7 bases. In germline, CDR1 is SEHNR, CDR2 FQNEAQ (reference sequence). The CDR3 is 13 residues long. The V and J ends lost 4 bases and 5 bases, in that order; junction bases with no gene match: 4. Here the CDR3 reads CASSYRGWETQYF. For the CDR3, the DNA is TGTGCCAGCAGCTACAGGGGTTGGGAGACCCAGTACTTC.

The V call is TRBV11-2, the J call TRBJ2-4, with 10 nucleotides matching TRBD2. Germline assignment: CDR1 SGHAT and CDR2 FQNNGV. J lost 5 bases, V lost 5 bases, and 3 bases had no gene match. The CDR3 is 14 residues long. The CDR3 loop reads CASSPGTSENIQYF. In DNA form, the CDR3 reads TGTGCCAGCAGCCCAGGGACTAGCGAAAACATTCAGTACTTC.

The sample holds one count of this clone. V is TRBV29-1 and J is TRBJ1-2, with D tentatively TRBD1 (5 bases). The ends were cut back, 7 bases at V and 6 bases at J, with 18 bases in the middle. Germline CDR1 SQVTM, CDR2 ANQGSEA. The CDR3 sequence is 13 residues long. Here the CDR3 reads CSGGGMDGHGYTF. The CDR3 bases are TGCAGCGGGGGGGGAATGGACGGCCATGGCTACACCTTC.

CDR3 coding DNA: TGTGCCAGCTCACCACCGGGACAGGGCGTGTTAGAGACCCAGTACTTC. This codes for CASSPPGQGVLETQYF. This sequence joins TRBV18 and TRBJ2-5; 9 bases agree with TRBD1. Germline CDR1 and CDR2: KGHSH and LQKENI. After removal of 0 bases from V and 4 bases from J, the junction contained 6 bases not matched to a gene. The CDR3 has 16 amino acids.